The entry that follows covers one T cell receptor (beta chain) sequence. The antigen is not known. This specimen comes from a study of T-cell reconstitution after alpha-beta-depleted transplantation in children. Germline V lookup: CDR1 MGHRA, CDR2 YSYEKL. V gave up 1 base and J gave up 6 bases, with 13 bases separating them. The CDR3 totals 15 residues. Unique molecular identifiers were incorporated when the TCRbeta library was constructed. MiXCR, applied by TCRdb to the PCR reads, yields one record per CDR3 protein. This table has under 20,000 distinct CDR3 sequences, 12% appearing once. Study-wide findings and caveats: Reportedly, alpha-beta T cells present about two months post-transplant originated from several hundred expanded clones of graft origin.

The starting material was PBMCs, mostly from graft donor cells, obtained 180 days after TCRalphabeta/CD19-depleted stem cell transplant. This TCR came from a boy in the first two years of life who had a stem cell transplant for Wiskott-Aldrich syndrome, so the T cells may come from the graft donor. J is TRBJ2-1 and V is TRBV4-1; D remains ambiguous. The CDR3 loop is CASSQVPGKGNEQFF. CDR3 DNA: TGCGCCAGCAGCCAAGTGCCTGGGAAGGGCAATGAGCAGTTCTTC.